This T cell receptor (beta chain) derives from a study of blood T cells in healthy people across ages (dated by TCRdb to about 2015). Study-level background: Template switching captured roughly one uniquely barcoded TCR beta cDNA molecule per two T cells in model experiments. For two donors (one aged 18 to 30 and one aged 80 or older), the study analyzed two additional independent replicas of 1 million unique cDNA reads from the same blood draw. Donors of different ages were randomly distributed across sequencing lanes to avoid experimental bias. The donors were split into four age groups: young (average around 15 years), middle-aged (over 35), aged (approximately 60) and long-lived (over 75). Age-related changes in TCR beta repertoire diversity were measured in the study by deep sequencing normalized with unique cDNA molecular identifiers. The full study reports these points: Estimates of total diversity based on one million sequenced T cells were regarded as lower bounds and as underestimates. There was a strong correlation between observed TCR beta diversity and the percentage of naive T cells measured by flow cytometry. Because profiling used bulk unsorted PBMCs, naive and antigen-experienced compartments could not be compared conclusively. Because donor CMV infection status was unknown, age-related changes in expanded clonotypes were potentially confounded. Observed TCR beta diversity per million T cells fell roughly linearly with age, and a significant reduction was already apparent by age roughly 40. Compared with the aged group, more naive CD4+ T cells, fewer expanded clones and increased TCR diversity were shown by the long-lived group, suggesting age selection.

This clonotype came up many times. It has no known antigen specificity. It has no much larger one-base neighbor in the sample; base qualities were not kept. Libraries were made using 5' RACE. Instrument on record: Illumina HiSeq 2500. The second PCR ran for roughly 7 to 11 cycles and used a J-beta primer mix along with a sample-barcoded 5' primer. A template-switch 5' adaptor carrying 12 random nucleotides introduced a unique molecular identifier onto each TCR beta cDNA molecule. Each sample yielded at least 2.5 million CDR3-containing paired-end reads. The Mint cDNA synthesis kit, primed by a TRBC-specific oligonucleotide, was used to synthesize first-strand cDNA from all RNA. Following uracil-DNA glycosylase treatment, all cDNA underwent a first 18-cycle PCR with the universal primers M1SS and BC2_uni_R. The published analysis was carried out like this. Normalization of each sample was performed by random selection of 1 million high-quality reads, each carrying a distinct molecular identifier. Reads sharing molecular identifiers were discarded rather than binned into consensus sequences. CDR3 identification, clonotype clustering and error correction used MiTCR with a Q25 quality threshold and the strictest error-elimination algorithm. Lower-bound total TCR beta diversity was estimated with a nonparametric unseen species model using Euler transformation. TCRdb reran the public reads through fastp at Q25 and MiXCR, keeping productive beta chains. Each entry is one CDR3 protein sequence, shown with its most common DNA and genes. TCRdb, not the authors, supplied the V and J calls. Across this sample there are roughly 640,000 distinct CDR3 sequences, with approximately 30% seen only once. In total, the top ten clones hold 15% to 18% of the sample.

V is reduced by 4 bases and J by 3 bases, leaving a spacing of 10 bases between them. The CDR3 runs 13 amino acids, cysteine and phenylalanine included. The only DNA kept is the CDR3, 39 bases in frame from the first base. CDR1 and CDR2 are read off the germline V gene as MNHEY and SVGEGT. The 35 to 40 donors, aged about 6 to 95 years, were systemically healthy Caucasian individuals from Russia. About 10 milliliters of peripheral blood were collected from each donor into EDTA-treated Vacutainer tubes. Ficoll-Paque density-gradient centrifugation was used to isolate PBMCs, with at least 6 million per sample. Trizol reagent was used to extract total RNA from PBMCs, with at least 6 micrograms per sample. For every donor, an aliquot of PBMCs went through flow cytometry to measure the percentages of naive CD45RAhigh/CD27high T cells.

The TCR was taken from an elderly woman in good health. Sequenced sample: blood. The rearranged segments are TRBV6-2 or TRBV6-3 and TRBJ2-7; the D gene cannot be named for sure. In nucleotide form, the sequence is TGTGCCAGCAGTTCCACGGGTTTCTACGAGCAGTACTTC. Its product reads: CASSSTGFYEQYF.